The rows below give T cell receptor beta chains drawn from one sample of a study of shared T cell receptors in the human thymus. The method was immunoSEQ multiplex PCR; TCRdb's version includes in-frame clones alone and lacks a portion of them. Seen here are over 450,000 clones, more than 75% observed once, and the top ten hold roughly 0.013%. The same specimen was also included in a second study, on human thymus T cells.

Sequences were obtained from thymocytes. These receptors were taken from a boy under two years old with a congenital heart defect. CDR3s leave out the opening cysteine and the closing phenylalanine or tryptophan. Fields, in order: V gene, J gene, D gene, CDR3 protein. D genes are given only for firm matches.

TRBV27	TRBJ1-5	-	ASSLLCNQPQH
TRBV18	TRBJ2-7	-	ASSPYQGHQLEMY
TRBV6-1	TRBJ2-7	-	ASSDRFSYEQY
TRBV30	TRBJ2-2	-	AWISGGVTGELF
TRBV14	TRBJ2-3	TRBD1	ASSPWDSSSSTDTQY
TRBV5-4	TRBJ2-1	TRBD2	ASSCPGLAGDGNEQF
TRBV7-6	TRBJ2-7	TRBD2	ASSSFSGRRYEQY
TRBV10-3	TRBJ2-7	TRBD1	AIRLEWTGGYEQY
TRBV27	TRBJ1-2	TRBD1	ASSPRTGRYGYT
TRBV19	TRBJ1-5	TRBD1	ASTHRTGGRPQH
TRBV5-4	TRBJ2-7	TRBD2	ASSLLQREREQY
TRBV10-2	TRBJ2-7	-	ASKTGRGYEQY
TRBV4-3	TRBJ1-1	-	ASSQGHWGQGNTEAF
TRBV4-3	TRBJ2-1	-	ASSQDGGINNEQF
TRBV6-5	TRBJ1-5	-	ASSYSRGKGQPQH
TRBV7-2	TRBJ2-1	TRBD2	ASSLMPTAGGNNEQF
TRBV29-1	TRBJ2-7	-	SVDFYPPSSYEQY
TRBV11-3	TRBJ2-7	TRBD1	ASSLDRTRQGVHEQY
TRBV29-1	TRBJ2-7	TRBD1	SVEDLTGVHPYEQY
TRBV6-5	TRBJ1-1	TRBD1	ASSYAPQGARAF
TRBV9	TRBJ2-2	-	ASSVGGTGELF
TRBV7-9	TRBJ1-5	-	ASSLYNQPQH
TRBV15	TRBJ2-1	TRBD2	ATSRGLAGYNEQF